This entry concerns a single T cell receptor beta chain. Its antigen has not been determined. Within one base of it there is no much larger clone, and no base qualities were kept. This sample also contains other DNA sequences that code for the same CDR3. Taken from cysteine to phenylalanine, the CDR3 has 16 residues. CDR3 DNA only is kept here, 48 bases in frame from base 1. V is shortened by 7 bases, J by 0 bases, and the region joining them spans 13 bases. Via the germline V gene (reference sequence), CDR1 is LNHDA and CDR2 SQIVND. The sample comes from a study of OX40 agonist ivuxolimab in advanced cancers. Regarding the study in general: Ivuxolimab, which targeted the costimulatory receptor OX40 (CD134), was an agonistic, fully human IgG2 monoclonal antibody. The paper covers the monotherapy dose-escalation part of the phase I ivuxolimab trial, which included N of about 50 patients. A male proportion of around 81% and a mean age of 60 years, ranging from 23 to 79, were recorded for the dose-escalation cohort. Partial responses were achieved by three dose-escalation patients, of whom one had hepatocellular carcinoma and two had cutaneous melanoma. Peripheral TCRbeta sequencing aimed to test whether ivuxolimab altered TCR sequence diversity and caused clonal T-cell expansion. Of the roughly 52 dose-escalation patients, hepatocellular carcinoma was present in roughly 19, melanoma in some 15, renal cell carcinoma in 9 and head and neck cancer in 9. Patients were allowed to have had prior anti-PD-1, anti-PD-L1 or anti-CTLA-4 therapy, and approximately 40% of the dose-escalation patients had previously received checkpoint inhibitors. Intravenous ivuxolimab was administered to patients every 2 weeks at six dose levels: 0.01, 0.1, 0.3, 1.5, 3 and 10 mg/kg.

Broader findings and caveats from the paper: Clonal expansion of both CD4+ and CD8+ blood T cells was observed from baseline to week 6 at doses 0.1 to 3.0 mg/kg. In the 0.1-3.0 mg/kg groups, partial responders were among the patients with the lowest normalized peripheral clonal expansion, particularly in CD8+ T cells. Low levels of normalized T-cell clonal expansion were also seen in some patients who did not respond. After ivuxolimab, expanded clones were on average more numerous among CD8+ T cells than among CD4+ T cells. Which antigens the clonally expanded peripheral T cells were specific for was not determined.

The trial excluded patients who had a history of autoimmune disease or were on systemic immunosuppression. Peripheral blood for TCR sequencing was collected from all dose cohorts at baseline, on cycle 4 day 1, and on cycle 7 day 1. Samples came from an open-label, multicenter, first-in-human phase I dose-escalation trial of ivuxolimab. The trial enrolled adults with locally advanced or metastatic head and neck squamous cell, hepatocellular, melanoma or renal cell carcinoma. Before TCR sequencing, CD4+ T cells and CD8+ T cells from peripheral blood were sorted into separate populations. For sequencing of the TCRbeta CDR3 region, genomic DNA was extracted from the sorted cells. The immunoSEQ Assay was used for sequencing of TCRbeta CDR3 regions. TCRdb carries this immuneACCESS record with in-frame sequences only. Its versions omit some clonotypes, under half of them owing to an unresolved V gene in the studies checked, with the rest unexplained. The sample profile shows under 95,000 clones; around nine tenths of them were found once. The top ten constitute 0.76% of the sample.

This clonotype was obtained from an adult with an advanced solid tumor such as melanoma, head and neck, liver or kidney cancer. Recombination joined TRBV19 with TRBJ1-6; TRBD1 could be the D gene, as 5 bases match. The material sequenced was CD4+ or CD8+ T cells sorted from blood, taken in a trial of the OX40 agonist ivuxolimab. Here is the DNA: TGTGCCAGTACCATTCGGGGCAACTCCTATAATTCACCCCTCCACTTT. Its translation is CASTIRGNSYNSPLHF.